Sequencing of this T cell receptor (beta chain) was carried out in a study of T cells expressing NK-cell markers. Study background: It was sorted CD3+CD56-NKG2C+, CD3+CD56+NKG2C- and CD3+CD56+NKG2C+ T cells that provided the TCR beta repertoires. Seven HCMV-seropositive donors and one seronegative donor made up the eight sequenced donors.

Reprocessing the 5' RACE reads, TCRdb reports a single entry for every CDR3 protein and omits DNA. This table holds approximately 460,000 distinct CDR3 sequences. Worth noting for this clonotype: What it binds is not known.

Study conclusions and caveats: Dominant NKG2C+ clonotype frequencies of roughly 1.0-7.5% of CD8+ T cells were measured in over 5 donors.

Material for sequencing was blood T cells: a sorted CD56 or NKG2C T cell subset, CD4+ or CD8+ T cells, or bulk PBMC T cells (not recorded which). The sequence came from a woman aged 18-70 years in good health.

The CDR3 region is CASSPGPGIEEKLFF. The chain employs TRBV5-1 and TRBJ1-4; TCRdb's assignment of TRBD1 cannot be checked, as there is no DNA. The CDR3 covers 15 residues. The germline V gene encodes CDR1 SGHRS and CDR2 YFSETQ.